This record concerns one TCR beta chain sequence. Its antigen is unknown. No much larger clonotype is one base removed from it; base qualities were not supplied. This entry is derived from a study of blood T cell repertoires in COVID-19 (TCRdb year 2020). In the study overall: Samples covering the acute and convalescent phases of COVID-19 were provided by collaborators in the United States, Italy and Spain. The material from the prospective study consisted of cDNA or gDNA derived from T cells, B-cell-depleted T cells, or PBMCs. A de-identified subject ID, COVID-19 status, age in years and sex were almost always included in the sample metadata. The repertoires were made available in a free public database intended to serve as a resource for research on the immune response to SARS-CoV-2. Where HLA class I and class II types were available, the types were taken from metadata supplied by the sample provider, not from assay-based typing. Deeply sampled blood TCRbeta repertoires from subjects exposed to, actively infected with, or recovered from COVID-19 were included in the dataset. The samples were drawn from two sources: the first 160 participants of the ongoing ImmuneRACE study, and 1,000 to 1,500 subjects contributed by 6 global collaborators. Points the paper makes about the study in general: How much clinical and demographic metadata was included differed by source and by participant, and the metadata was provided uncurated.

From the cysteine up to the phenylalanine, the CDR3 has a length of 16 residues. Only the CDR3 DNA stays, 48 bases, in frame from base 1. Trimming accounts for 6 bases at V and 0 bases at J, while the number of junction bases matched to no gene is 3. CDR1 and CDR2 are read off the germline V gene as MNHEY and SVGEGT. One collaborating source in Seattle enrolled patients while the patients were actively infected and followed the patients over time throughout the course of disease. Whole blood was collected in K2EDTA tubes by collaborating institutions according to the institutions' own protocols. For TCRbeta analysis, collaborators shipped samples as frozen whole blood, isolated PBMCs, or DNA extracted from either of those sample types. TCRbeta CDR3 regions were amplified from genomic DNA by means of the immunoSEQ Assay, a bias-controlled multiplex PCR. As for the authors' bioinformatics: The number of nucleated cells in each sample was estimated by amplification of reference gene primers within the assay. To quantify the absolute abundance of each unique TCRbeta CDR3 rearrangement, sequence reads were collapsed and filtered. For each sample, productive Simpson clonality was calculated as the square root of Simpson's diversity index across productive rearrangements. TCRdb limited this immuneACCESS table to in-frame rearrangements with V and J called. A share of clones is missing; checked studies link under half to unresolved V genes, and the rest is unexplained. The V and J calls and the clone size are those of that table, but D and trimming were determined from the DNA. This sample is represented by a few hundred thousand clones; around 87% of them were singletons. 10% to 13% of the sample lies in the top ten.

This receptor was obtained from a woman aged 45-59 years with COVID-19, enrolled during active disease. The receptor chain draws on TRBV6-2 or TRBV6-3 and TRBJ2-2; TRBD2 agrees with 11 junctional bases. Input material: peripheral blood. The DNA is as follows: TGTGCCAGCAGCCGACTAGCGGGGTCGAACACCGGGGAGCTGTTTTTT. This encodes CASSRLAGSNTGELFF.